The present T cell receptor (beta chain) was sequenced within a study of cytomegalovirus exposure and HLA in healthy donors. Study background: A previous analysis identified approximately 120 million unique TCR beta sequences derived from some 200 million T cells.

Note on this clone: Its antigen is still unknown.

Whole-study results and caveats: Researchers counted around 170 TCR beta chains as cytomegalovirus-associated.

The donors, nominally healthy at sampling, likely had unrecorded immune exposures. The germline V and J ends were trimmed by 1 base and 5 bases, with 11 bases remaining between them. Germline CDR1 reads GTSNPN; CDR2 reads SVGIG (reference sequence). This CDR3 comprises 13 residues. Vbeta (60) and Jbeta (13) primers were used in the PCR. The data were produced by immunoSEQ multiplex PCR, yet TCRdb's version contains in-frame clones alone and is incomplete. The sample consists of 130,000 or so clones, roughly three quarters of them appearing once. The chain links TRBV30 to TRBJ2-5; TRBD1 is a possible D gene (6 bases). The sequence derives from a woman aged 60-75 years in good health and CMV-seronegative. Sequenced input: PBMCs. The DNA for the CDR3 is TGTGCCTGGAGTGAACAGGGTGGGGAGACCCAGTACTTC. This gives the protein CAWSEQGGETQYF.